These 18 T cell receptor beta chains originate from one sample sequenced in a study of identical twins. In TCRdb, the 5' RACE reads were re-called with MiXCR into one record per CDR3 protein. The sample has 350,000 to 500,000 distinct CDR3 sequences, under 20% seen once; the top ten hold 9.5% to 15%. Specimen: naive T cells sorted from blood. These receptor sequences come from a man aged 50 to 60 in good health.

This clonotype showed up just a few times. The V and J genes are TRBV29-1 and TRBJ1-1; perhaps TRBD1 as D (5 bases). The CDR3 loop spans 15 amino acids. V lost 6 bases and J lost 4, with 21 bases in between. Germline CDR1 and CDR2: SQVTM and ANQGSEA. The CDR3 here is CSVFEVGVEGTEAFF. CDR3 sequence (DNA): TGCAGCGTATTTGAGGTGGGGGTAGAGGGCACTGAAGCTTTCTTT. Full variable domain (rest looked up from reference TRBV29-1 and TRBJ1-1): SAVISQKPSRDICQRGTSLTIQCQVDSQVTMMFWYRQQPGQSLTLIATANQGSEATYESGFVIDKFPISRPNLTFSTLTVSNMSPEDSSIYLCSVFEVGVEGTEAFFGQGTRLTVV.

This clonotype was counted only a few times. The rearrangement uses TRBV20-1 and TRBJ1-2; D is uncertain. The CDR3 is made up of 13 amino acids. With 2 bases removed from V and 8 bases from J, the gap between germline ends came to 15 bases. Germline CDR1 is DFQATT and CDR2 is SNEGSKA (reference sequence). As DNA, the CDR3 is TGCAGTGCTAGACTCGGACCTCGAATGGGCTACACCTTC. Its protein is CSARLGPRMGYTF.

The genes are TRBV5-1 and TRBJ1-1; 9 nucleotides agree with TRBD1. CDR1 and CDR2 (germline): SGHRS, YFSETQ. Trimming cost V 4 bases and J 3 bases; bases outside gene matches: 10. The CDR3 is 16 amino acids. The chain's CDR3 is CASSPGQGVRYTEAFF. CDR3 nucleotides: TGCGCCAGCAGCCCGGGACAGGGAGTACGGTACACTGAAGCTTTCTTT.

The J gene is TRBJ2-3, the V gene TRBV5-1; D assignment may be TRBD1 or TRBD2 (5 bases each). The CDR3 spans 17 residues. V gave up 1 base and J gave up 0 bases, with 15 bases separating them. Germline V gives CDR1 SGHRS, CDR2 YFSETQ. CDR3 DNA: TGCGCCAGCAGCTTGACGGGGCCGGGGTCGAGCACAGATACGCAGTATTTT. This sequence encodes CASSLTGPGSSTDTQYF.

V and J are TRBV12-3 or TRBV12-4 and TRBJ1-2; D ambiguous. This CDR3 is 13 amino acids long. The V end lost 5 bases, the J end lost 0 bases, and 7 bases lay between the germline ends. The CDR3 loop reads CASSPTPNYGYTF. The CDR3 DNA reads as TGTGCCAGCAGTCCTACACCTAACTATGGCTACACCTTC.

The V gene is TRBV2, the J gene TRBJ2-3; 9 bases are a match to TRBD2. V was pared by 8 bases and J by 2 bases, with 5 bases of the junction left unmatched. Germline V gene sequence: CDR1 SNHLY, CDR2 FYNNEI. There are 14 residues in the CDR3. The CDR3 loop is CASELAGVTDTQYF. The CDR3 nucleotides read TGTGCCAGCGAACTAGCGGGCGTCACAGATACGCAGTATTTT. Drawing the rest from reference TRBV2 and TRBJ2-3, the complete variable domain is EPEVTQTPSHQVTQMGQEVILRCVPISNHLYFYWYRQILGQKVEFLVSFYNNEISEKSEIFDDQFSVERPDGSNFTLKIRSTKLEDSAMYFCASELAGVTDTQYFGPGTRLTVL.

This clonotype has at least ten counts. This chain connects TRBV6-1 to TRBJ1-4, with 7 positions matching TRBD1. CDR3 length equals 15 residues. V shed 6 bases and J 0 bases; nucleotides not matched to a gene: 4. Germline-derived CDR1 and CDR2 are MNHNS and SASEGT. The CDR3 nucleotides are TGTGCCAGCAGACCCGGACAGGCAACTAATGAAAAACTGTTTTTT. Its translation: CASRPGQATNEKLFF.

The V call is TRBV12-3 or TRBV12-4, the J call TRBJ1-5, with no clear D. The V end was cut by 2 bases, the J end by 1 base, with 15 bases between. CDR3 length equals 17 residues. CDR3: CASSLRAGIKSNQPQHF. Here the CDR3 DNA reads TGTGCCAGCAGTTTACGGGCGGGAATCAAGAGCAATCAGCCCCAGCATTTT.

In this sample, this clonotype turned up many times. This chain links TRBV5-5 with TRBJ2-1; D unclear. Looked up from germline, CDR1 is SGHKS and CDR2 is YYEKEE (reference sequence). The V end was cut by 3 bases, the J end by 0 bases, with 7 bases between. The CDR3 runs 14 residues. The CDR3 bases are TGTGCCAGCAGCTCGTTTGCCTCCTACAATGAGCAGTTCTTC. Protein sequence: CASSSFASYNEQFF.

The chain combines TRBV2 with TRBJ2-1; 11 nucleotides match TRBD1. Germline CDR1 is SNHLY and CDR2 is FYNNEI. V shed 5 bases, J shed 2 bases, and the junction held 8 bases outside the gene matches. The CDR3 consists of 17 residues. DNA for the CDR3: TGTGCCAGCAGTCGCCTAGGACAGGGGGCAGCCTACAATGAGCAGTTCTTC. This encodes CASSRLGQGAAYNEQFF.

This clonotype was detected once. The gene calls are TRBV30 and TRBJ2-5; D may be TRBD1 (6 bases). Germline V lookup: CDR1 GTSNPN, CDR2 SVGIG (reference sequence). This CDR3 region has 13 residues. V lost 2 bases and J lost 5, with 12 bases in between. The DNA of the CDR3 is TGTGCCTGGAGTATTGGACAGCCGGAGACCCAGTACTTC. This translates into CAWSIGQPETQYF.

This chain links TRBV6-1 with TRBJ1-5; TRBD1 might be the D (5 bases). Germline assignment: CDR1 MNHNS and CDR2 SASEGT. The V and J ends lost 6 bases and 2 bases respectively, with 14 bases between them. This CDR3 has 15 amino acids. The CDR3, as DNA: TGTGCCAGCAGCCTACTGGGGGGGGGCAATCAGCCCCAGCATTTT. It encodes CASSLLGGGNQPQHF.

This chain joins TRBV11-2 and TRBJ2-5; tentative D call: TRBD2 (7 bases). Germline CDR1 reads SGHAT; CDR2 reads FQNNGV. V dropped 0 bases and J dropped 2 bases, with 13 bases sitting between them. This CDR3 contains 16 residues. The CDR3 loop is CASSLDRGGPQETQYF. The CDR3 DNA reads TGTGCCAGCAGCTTAGATAGGGGGGGGCCACAAGAGACCCAGTACTTC.

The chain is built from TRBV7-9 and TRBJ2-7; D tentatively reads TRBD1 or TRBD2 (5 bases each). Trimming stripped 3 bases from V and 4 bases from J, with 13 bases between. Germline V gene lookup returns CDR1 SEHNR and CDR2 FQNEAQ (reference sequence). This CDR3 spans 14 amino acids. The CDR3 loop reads CASSFERDPYEQYF. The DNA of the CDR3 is TGTGCCAGCAGCTTTGAAAGGGACCCTTACGAGCAGTACTTC.

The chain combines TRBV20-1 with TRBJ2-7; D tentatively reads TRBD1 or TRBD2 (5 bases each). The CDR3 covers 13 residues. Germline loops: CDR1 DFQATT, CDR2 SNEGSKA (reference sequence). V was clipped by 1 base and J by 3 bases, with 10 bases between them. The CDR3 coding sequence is TGCAGTGCTAGAGCTGGGGGTGTCTACGAGCAGTACTTC. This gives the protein CSARAGGVYEQYF.

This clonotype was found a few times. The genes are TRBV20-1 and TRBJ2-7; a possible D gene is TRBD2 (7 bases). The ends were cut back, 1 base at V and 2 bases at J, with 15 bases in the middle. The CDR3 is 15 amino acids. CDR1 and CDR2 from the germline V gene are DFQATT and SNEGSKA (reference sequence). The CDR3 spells CSARGFGGAPYEQYF. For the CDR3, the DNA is TGCAGTGCTAGAGGGTTTGGGGGGGCCCCCTACGAGCAGTACTTC.

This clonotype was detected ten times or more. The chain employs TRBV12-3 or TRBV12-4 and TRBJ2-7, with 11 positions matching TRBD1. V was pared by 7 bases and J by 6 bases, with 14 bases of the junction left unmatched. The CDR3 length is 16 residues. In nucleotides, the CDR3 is TGTGCCAGCACTGCGATCGGGACAGGGGGTAGAAGCGAGCAGTACTTC. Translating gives CASTAIGTGGRSEQYF.

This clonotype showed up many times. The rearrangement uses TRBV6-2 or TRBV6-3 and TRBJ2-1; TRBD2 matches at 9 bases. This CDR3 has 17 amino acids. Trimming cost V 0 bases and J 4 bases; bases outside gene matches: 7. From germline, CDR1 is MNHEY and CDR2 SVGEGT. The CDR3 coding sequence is TGTGCCAGCAGTTACTCAGGCGGGAGGGTCCAGTACAATGAGCAGTTCTTC. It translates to CASSYSGGRVQYNEQFF.